The 11 T cell receptor beta chains listed next were all sequenced from one sample in a study of cytomegalovirus exposure and HLA in healthy donors. PCR employed 60 Vbeta and 13 Jbeta primers. The protocol was immunoSEQ multiplex PCR, while the TCRdb copy is restricted to in-frame clones and leaves out a portion. This table has more than 110,000 clones, 60% to 80% appearing once. The sequenced sample was PBMCs. All receptors derive from a male donor in good health and CMV-seronegative.

The chain couples TRBV10-3 to TRBJ2-1, with TRBD1 as a possible D gene (5 bases). CDR1 and CDR2 (germline): ENHRY, SYGVKD. The CDR3 runs 12 residues. Trimming removed 3 bases from V and 7 bases from J, with 7 bases in between. This CDR3 reads CAISDQGNEQFF. In DNA form, the CDR3 reads TGTGCCATCAGTGACCAGGGAAATGAGCAGTTCTTC.

This rearrangement joins TRBV7-9 to TRBJ1-1; 7 bases line up with TRBD1. CDR1 is SEHNR and CDR2 is FQNEAQ in the germline V gene (reference sequence). This CDR3 region has 13 residues. V lost 5 bases to trimming and J lost 11 bases; unmatched junction nucleotides: 11. CDR3 sequence (DNA): TGTGCCAGCAGCCTGACAGACAGGGCGGGGGCTTTCTTT. This sequence encodes CASSLTDRAGAFF.

This clone has more than one count but fewer than ten. V is TRBV18 and J is TRBJ2-7; perhaps TRBD2 as D (5 bases). The CDR3 runs to 16 residues. In germline, CDR1 is KGHSH, CDR2 LQKENI. V lost 4 bases and J lost 9, with 25 bases in between. The CDR3: CASSLEQVAVGRAQYF. The CDR3 DNA reads TGTGCCAGCTCACTGGAGCAAGTCGCGGTCGGGCGGGCGCAGTACTTC.

The V and J genes are TRBV6-5 and TRBJ1-2, with a possible D match to TRBD1 (6 bases). V was clipped by 6 bases and J by 5 bases, with 16 bases between them. The CDR3 extends over 14 amino acids. CDR1 is MNHEY, CDR2 SVGAGI, per germline. The CDR3 DNA reads TGTGCCAGCAGACGTACAGGGCTTAGTTATGGCTACACCTTC. Its protein is CASRRTGLSYGYTF.

The chain has TRBV5-4 and TRBJ2-1, with no clear D. V was cut by 3 bases and J by 0 bases, with 13 bases left in between. CDR3 length: 16 amino acids. Germline V gives CDR1 SGHNT, CDR2 YYREEE (reference sequence). The CDR3 loop is CASSSLTLSSYNEQFF. The CDR3 coding sequence is TGTGCCAGCAGCTCACTAACGTTAAGCTCCTACAATGAGCAGTTCTTC.

The rearrangement uses TRBV5-1 and TRBJ1-4, with TRBD1 matching 8 bases. Germline V gene data show CDR1 as SGHRS and CDR2 as YFSETQ. The V gene end was trimmed by 3 bases and the J gene end by 8 bases; junction bases not matched to a gene: 6. CDR3 length: 14 residues. DNA of the CDR3: TGCGCCAGCAGCTCCGGGACAGGAAGGGAAAAACTGTTTTTT. Amino acid sequence: CASSSGTGREKLFF.

The chain couples TRBV6-1 to TRBJ2-3; the D is unclear. This CDR3 contains 14 residues. Looked up from germline, CDR1 is MNHNS and CDR2 is SASEGT. V was pared by 6 bases and J by 2 bases, with 12 bases between. CDR3: CASSVRYFTDTQYF. The CDR3 DNA sequence: TGTGCCAGCAGCGTCCGGTACTTCACAGATACGCAGTATTTT.

The CDR3 region is CASRGDRGLPRETQYF. The CDR3 DNA sequence: TGTGCCAGCAGGGGGGACAGGGGACTACCCCGGGAGACCCAGTACTTC. V usage is TRBV11-2 and J usage is TRBJ2-5, with 10 bases aligning to TRBD1. V shed 6 bases and J 5 bases; nucleotides not matched to a gene: 12. The CDR3 extends over 16 amino acids. The germline CDR1 and CDR2 sequences are SGHAT and FQNNGV.

Points on this clone: Additional DNA sequences in this sample encode the identical CDR3. V usage is TRBV5-6 and J usage is TRBJ2-7; 12 nucleotides align to TRBD2. Germline values: CDR1 SGHDT, CDR2 YYEEEE. The CDR3 runs 14 residues. Germline trimming cut 3 bases from V and 4 bases from J; bases unmatched to any gene: 2. The CDR3 region is CASSSTSGGYEQYF. DNA for the CDR3: TGTGCCAGCAGCTCCACTAGCGGGGGGTACGAGCAGTACTTC.

This chain connects TRBV5-1 to TRBJ2-2, with 9 nucleotides matching TRBD2. The CDR3 length is 16 residues. Trimming took 2 bases from V and 5 from J; bases not matched to a gene: 7. Germline V gene data show CDR1 as SGHRS and CDR2 as YFSETQ. The DNA for the CDR3 is TGCGCCAGCAGCTTTCGCGGGAGGGCCGAAACCGGGGAGCTGTTTTTT. It translates to CASSFRGRAETGELFF.

V usage is TRBV28 and J usage is TRBJ2-7; the D gene is possibly TRBD2 (6 bases). Deletions cut 5 bases from V and 5 bases from J, with 10 bases between. This CDR3 is 12 amino acids long. Germline values: CDR1 MDHEN, CDR2 SYDVKM. This CDR3 is CASSPPSDEQYF. The CDR3 region has the DNA TGTGCCAGCAGTCCCCCTAGCGACGAGCAGTACTTC.